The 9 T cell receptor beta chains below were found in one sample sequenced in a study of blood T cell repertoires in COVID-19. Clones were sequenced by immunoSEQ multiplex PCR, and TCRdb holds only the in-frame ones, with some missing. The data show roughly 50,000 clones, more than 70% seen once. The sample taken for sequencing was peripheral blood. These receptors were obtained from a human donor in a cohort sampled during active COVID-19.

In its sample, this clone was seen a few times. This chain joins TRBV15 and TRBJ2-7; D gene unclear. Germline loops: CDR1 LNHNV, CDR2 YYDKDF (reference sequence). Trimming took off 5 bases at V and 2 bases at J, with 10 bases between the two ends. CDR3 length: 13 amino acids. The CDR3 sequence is CATSGPFPYEQYF. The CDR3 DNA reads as TGTGCCACCAGCGGGCCATTCCCCTACGAGCAGTACTTC.

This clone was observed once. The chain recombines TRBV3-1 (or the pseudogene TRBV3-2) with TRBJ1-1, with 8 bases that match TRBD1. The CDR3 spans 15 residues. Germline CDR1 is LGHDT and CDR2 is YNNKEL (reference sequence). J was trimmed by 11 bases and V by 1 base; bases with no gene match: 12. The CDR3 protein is CASSQGSQGAGGAFF. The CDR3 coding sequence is TGTGCCAGCAGCCAAGGGAGCCAGGGGGCCGGTGGGGCTTTCTTT.

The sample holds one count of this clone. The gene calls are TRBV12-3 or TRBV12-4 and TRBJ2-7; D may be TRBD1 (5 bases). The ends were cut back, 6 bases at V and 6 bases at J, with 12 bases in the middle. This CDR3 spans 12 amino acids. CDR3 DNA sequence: TGTGCCAGCAGCCTCAGGGTCGGCGAGCAGTACTTC. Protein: CASSLRVGEQYF.

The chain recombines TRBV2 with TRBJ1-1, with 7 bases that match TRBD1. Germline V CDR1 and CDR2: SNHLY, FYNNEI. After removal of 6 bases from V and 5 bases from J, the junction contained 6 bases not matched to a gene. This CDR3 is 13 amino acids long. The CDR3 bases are TGTGCCAGCAGGGACAGGTTGGGAACTGAAGCTTTCTTT. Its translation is CASRDRLGTEAFF.

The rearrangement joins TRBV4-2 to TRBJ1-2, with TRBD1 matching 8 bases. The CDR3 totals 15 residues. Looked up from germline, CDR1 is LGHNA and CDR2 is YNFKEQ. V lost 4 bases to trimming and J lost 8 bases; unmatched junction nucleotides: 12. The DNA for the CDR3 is TGTGCCAGCAGCCCAGGGGGCGCGGAGTTTGGGGGCTACACCTTC. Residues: CASSPGGAEFGGYTF.

The DNA for the CDR3 is TGTGCCAGCAGTGAGGGCCGCAATCAGCCCCAGCATTTT. It specifies CASSEGRNQPQHF. The V and J genes are TRBV25-1 and TRBJ1-5, with D unclear. The germline V and J ends were trimmed by 3 bases and 2 bases, with 5 bases remaining between them. The V gene's germline CDR1 is MGHDK and CDR2 SYGVNS. The CDR3 is 13 residues long.

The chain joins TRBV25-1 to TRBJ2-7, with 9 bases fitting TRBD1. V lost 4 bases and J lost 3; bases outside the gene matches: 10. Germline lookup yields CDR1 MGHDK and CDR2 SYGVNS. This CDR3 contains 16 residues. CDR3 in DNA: TGTGCCAGCAGTGCTCAAGGGACAGGGCGGTACTACGAGCAGTACTTC. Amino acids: CASSAQGTGRYYEQYF.

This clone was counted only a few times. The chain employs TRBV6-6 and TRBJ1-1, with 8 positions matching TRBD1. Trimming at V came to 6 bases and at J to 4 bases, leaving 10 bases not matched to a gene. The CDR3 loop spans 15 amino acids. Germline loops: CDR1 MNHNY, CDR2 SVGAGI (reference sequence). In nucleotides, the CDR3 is TGTGCCAGCAGGGGGGACAGGCTAGTCTCCACTGAAGCTTTCTTT. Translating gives CASRGDRLVSTEAFF.

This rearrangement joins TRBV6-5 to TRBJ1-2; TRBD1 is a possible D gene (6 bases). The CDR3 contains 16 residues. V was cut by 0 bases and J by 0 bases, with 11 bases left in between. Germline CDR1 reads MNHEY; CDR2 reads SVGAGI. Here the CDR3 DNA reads TGTGCCAGCAGTTACTCGGGACAAAGAGCTAACTATGGCTACACCTTC. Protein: CASSYSGQRANYGYTF.